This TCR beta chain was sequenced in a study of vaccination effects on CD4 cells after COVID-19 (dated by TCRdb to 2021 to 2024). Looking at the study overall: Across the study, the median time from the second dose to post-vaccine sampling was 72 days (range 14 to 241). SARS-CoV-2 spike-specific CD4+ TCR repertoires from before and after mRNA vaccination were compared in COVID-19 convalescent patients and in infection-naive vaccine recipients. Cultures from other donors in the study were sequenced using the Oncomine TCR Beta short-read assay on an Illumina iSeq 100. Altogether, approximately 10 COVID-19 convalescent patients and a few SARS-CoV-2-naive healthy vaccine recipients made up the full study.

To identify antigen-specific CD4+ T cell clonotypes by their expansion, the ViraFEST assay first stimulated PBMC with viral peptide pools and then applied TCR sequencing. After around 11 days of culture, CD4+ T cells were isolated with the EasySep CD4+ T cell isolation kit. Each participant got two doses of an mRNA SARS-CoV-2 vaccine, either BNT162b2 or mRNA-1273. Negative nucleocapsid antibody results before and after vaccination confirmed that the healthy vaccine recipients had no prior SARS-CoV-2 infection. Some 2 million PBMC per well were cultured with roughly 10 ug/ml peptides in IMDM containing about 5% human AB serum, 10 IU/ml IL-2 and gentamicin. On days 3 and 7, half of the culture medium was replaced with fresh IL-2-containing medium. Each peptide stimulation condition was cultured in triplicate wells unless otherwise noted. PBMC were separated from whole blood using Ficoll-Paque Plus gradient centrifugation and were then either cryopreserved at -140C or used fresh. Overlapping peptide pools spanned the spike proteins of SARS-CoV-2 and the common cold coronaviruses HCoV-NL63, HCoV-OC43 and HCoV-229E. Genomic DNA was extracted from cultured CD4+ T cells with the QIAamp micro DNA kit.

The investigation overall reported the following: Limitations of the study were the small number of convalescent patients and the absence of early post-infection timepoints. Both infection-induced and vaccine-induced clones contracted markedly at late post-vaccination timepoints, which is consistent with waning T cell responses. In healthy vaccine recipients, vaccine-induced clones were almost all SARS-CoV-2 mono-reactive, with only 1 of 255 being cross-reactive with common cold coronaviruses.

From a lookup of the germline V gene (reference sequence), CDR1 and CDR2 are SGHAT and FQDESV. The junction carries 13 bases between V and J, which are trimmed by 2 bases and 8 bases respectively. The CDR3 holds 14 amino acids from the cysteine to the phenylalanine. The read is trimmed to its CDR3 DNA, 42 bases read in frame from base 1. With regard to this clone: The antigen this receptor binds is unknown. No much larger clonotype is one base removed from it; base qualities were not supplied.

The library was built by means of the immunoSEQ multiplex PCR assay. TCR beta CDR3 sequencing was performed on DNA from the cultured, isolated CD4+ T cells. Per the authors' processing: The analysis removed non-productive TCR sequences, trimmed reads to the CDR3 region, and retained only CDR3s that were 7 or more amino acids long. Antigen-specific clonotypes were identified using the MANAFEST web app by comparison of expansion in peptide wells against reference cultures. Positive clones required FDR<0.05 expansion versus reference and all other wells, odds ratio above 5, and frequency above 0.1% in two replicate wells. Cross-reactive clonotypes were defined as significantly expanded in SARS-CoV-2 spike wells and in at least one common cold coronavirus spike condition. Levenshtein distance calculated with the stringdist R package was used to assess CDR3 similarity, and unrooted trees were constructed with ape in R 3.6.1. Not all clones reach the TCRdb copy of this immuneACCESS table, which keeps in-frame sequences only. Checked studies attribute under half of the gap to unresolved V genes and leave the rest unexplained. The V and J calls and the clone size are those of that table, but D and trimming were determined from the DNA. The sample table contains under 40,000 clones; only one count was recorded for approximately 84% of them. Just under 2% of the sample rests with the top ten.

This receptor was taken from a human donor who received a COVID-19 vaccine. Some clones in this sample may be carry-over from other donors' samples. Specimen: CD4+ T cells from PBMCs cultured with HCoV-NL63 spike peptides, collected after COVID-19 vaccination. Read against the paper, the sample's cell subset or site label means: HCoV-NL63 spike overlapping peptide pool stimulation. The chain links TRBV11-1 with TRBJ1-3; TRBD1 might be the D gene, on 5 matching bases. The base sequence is TGTGCCAGCAGCTTAACCGGGGACGGCTACACCATATATTTT. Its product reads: CASSLTGDGYTIYF.